This TCR beta chain is from a study of blood T cell repertoires in COVID-19. The overall study: COVID-19 samples from acute and convalescent phases originated in the United States, Italy and Spain. In each case, the material was cDNA or gDNA derived from T cells, B-cell-depleted T cells, or PBMCs.

Source study methods: Estimated nucleated cell counts came from reference gene primer amplification. Method: immunoSEQ multiplex PCR; TCRdb's copy keeps in-frame clones and lacks some. V and J calls and clone size are given by that table; D and trimming were obtained from the DNA. The repertoire consists of under 350,000 clones, with around 89% occurring once and the leading ten covering roughly 5.1%. V lost 1 base to trimming and J lost 5 bases, with 11 bases between them. Germline CDR1 and CDR2: MGHDK and SYGVNS. This CDR3 has 15 amino acids. The V call is TRBV25-1, the J call TRBJ1-4; D possibly corresponds to TRBD1 (5 bases). The TCR was taken from a man aged 35-49 years with acute or convalescent COVID-19. The sequenced sample was peripheral blood. The CDR3 DNA sequence: TGTGCCAGCAGTGAATCGGGCAGGGTCAATGAAAAACTGTTTTTT. Translating it yields CASSESGRVNEKLFF.